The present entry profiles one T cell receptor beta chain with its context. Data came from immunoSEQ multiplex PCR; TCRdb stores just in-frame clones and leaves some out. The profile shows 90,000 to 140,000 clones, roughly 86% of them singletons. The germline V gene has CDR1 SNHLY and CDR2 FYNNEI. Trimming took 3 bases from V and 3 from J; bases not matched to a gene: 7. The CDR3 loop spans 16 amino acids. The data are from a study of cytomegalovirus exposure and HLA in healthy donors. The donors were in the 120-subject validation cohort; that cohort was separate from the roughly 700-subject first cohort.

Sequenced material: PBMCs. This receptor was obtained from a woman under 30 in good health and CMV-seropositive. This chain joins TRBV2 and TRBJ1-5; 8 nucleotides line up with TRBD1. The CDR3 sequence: CASSEYGQGVNQPQHF. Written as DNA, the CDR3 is TGTGCCAGCAGTGAGTACGGACAGGGCGTCAATCAGCCCCAGCATTTT. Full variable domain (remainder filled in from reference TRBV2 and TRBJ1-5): EPEVTQTPSHQVTQMGQEVILRCVPISNHLYFYWYRQILGQKVEFLVSFYNNEISEKSEIFDDQFSVERPDGSNFTLKIRSTKLEDSAMYFCASSEYGQGVNQPQHFGDGTRLSIL.